The rows below give T cell receptor beta chains drawn from one sample of a study of blood T cell repertoires in COVID-19. Assay used: immunoSEQ multiplex PCR; TCRdb lists only in-frame clones, some missing. Of 150,000 to 200,000 clones in the sample, roughly three quarters were seen once. Sequenced material: peripheral blood. These receptors were obtained from a man in his sixties with active or convalescent COVID-19. CDR3s leave out the opening cysteine and the closing phenylalanine or tryptophan. Fields, in order: V gene, J gene, CDR3 protein.

TRBV28,TRBJ1-4,ASSFRGGEKLF
TRBV27,TRBJ1-6,ASNQTENNSPLH
TRBV7-2,TRBJ2-5,ASSFSGMETQY
TRBV5-4,TRBJ1-2,ASSFEGGDGYT
TRBV15,TRBJ1-3,ATGGTGGNTIY
TRBV18,TRBJ2-2,ASSPIPAGGISGELF
TRBV29-1,TRBJ2-3,SEAGSTDTQY
TRBV19,TRBJ1-2,ASSIPQGSGYT
TRBV19,TRBJ1-1,ASSRPGQGNTEAF
TRBV19,TRBJ2-5,ASSSSGTVGTQY
TRBV27,TRBJ2-1,ASSVVTGGYNEQF
TRBV7-2,TRBJ2-5,ASSPLAGGGETQY
TRBV18,TRBJ2-1,ASSRTSGRASGEQF
TRBV19,TRBJ2-7,ASSPGQTYEQY
TRBV3-1/TRBV3-2,TRBJ1-2,ASSQDAGSYGYT
TRBV10-3,TRBJ1-3,AISGVNSGNTIY
TRBV6-5,TRBJ1-1,ASSYSRAFEAF
TRBV28,TRBJ2-7,ASSREADHIYEQY
TRBV5-4,TRBJ2-1,ASSRTSGTLSEQF
TRBV5-8,TRBJ1-6,ASSLEQGSSPLH
TRBV5-6,TRBJ1-2,ASSLGRRYGYT
TRBV5-6,TRBJ1-4,ASSYRGPATNEKLF
TRBV4-2,TRBJ2-2,ASSQAAGKTGELF
TRBV2,TRBJ2-3,ASSPRLAGPGLDTQY
TRBV4-3,TRBJ2-5,ASSQEGGGKETQY
TRBV30,TRBJ2-7,AYTSGRTYEQY
TRBV11-3,TRBJ2-2,ASSPTSGTGELF